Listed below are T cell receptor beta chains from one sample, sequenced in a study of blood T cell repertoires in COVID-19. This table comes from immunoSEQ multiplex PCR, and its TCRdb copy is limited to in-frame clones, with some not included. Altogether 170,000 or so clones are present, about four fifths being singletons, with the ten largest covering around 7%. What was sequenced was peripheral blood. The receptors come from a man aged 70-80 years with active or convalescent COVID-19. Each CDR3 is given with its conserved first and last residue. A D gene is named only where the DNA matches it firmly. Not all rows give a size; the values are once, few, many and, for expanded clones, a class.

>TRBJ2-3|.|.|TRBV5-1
CASSPSISGPGTDTQYF
TGCGCCAGCAGTCCATCAATCAGCGGACCGGGCACAGATACGCAGTATTTT
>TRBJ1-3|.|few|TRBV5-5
CASSLELRDGNTIYF
TGTGCCAGCAGCTTGGAACTCAGGGATGGAAACACCATATATTTT
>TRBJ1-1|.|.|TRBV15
CATSRDYSTGMNTEAFF
TGTGCCACCAGCAGAGATTACTCGACAGGCATGAACACTGAAGCTTTCTTT
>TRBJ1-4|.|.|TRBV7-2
CASSLGGVGEFEKLFF
TGTGCCAGCAGCTTAGGCGGGGTTGGCGAGTTCGAAAAACTGTTTTTT
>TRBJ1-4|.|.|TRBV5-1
CASSTGNNEKLFF
TGCGCCAGCAGCACAGGGAATAATGAAAAACTGTTTTTT
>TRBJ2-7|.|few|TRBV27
CASSFSGTPSPIYEQYF
TGTGCCAGCAGTTTCTCCGGGACACCTTCGCCTATCTACGAGCAGTACTTC
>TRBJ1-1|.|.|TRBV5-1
CASSLGVGQNTEAFF
TGCGCCAGCAGCTTAGGGGTCGGACAGAACACTGAAGCTTTCTTT
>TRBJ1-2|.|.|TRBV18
CASSPLADGYTF
TGTGCCAGCTCACCACTAGCGGATGGCTACACCTTC
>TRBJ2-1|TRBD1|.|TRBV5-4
CASSLYRGYEQFF
TGTGCCAGCAGTTTGTACAGGGGCTATGAGCAGTTCTTC
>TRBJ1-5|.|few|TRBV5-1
CASSPAEEGQPQHF
TGCGCCAGCAGCCCTGCGGAGGAGGGTCAGCCCCAGCATTTT
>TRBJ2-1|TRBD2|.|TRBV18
CASSGRLAGENEQFF
TGTGCCAGCTCAGGGCGACTAGCGGGAGAGAATGAGCAGTTCTTC
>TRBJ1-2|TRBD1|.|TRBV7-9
CASSPGQHGYTF
TGTGCCAGCAGCCCGGGACAGCATGGCTACACCTTC
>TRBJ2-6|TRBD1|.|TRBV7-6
CASSFGTGGAGANVLTF
TGTGCCAGCAGCTTCGGGACAGGGGGCGCTGGGGCCAACGTCCTGACTTTC
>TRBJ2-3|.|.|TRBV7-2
CASGLLGGTDTQYF
TGTGCCAGCGGACTGCTTGGGGGCACAGATACGCAGTATTTT
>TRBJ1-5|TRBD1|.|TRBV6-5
CASSSGTEDQPQHF
TGTGCCAGCAGTTCCGGGACAGAAGATCAGCCCCAGCATTTT
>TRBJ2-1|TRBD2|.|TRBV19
CASSINSGGAGLEQFF
TGTGCCAGTAGTATCAATAGCGGGGGGGCCGGATTGGAGCAGTTCTTC
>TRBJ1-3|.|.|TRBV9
CASSVDPGQRLSGNTIYF
TGTGCCAGCAGCGTAGATCCCGGACAGCGTCTCTCTGGAAACACCATATATTTT
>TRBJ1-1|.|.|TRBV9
CASSVQTTNTEAFF
TGTGCCAGCAGCGTACAGACTACGAACACTGAAGCTTTCTTT
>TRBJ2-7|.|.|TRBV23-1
CASSIEAYEQYF
TGCGCCAGCAGTATAGAAGCCTACGAGCAGTACTTC
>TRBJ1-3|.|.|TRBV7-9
CASKLSQASGNTIYF
TGTGCCAGCAAGCTTTCTCAGGCCTCTGGAAACACCATATATTTT
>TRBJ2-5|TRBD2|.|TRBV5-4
CASSLRASGSLETQYF
TGTGCCAGCAGCTTGAGGGCTAGCGGGAGTCTGGAGACCCAGTACTTC
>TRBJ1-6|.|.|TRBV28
CASSPGVRGTPLHF
TGTGCCAGCAGCCCGGGCGTAAGGGGCACACCCCTCCACTTT
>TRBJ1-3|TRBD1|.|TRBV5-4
CASSYGGQGTPTGNTIYF
TGTGCCAGCAGCTATGGAGGACAGGGAACACCGACTGGAAACACCATATATTTT
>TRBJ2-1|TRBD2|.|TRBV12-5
CASGLVLGTRRVNEQFF
TGTGCTAGTGGTTTGGTACTCGGGACTAGGAGGGTGAATGAGCAGTTCTTC
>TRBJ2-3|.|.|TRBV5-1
CASSRLSQGSSTDTQYF
TGCGCCAGCAGCCGACTCAGTCAAGGCAGTAGCACAGATACGCAGTATTTT
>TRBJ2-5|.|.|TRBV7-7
CASSANFGEVTQYF
TGTGCCAGCAGCGCGAACTTTGGGGAGGTGACCCAGTACTTC
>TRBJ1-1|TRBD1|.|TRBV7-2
CASSLGGTANTEAFF
TGTGCCAGCAGCTTAGGAGGGACAGCTAACACTGAAGCTTTCTTT
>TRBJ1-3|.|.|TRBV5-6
CASSWQGSSGNTIYF
TGTGCCAGCAGCTGGCAGGGAAGCTCTGGAAACACCATATATTTT
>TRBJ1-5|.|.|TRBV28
CASSRISPGYSNQPQHF
TGTGCCAGCAGCCGTATCAGCCCGGGTTATAGCAATCAGCCCCAGCATTTT